The next 25 T cell receptor beta chains were all read from a single sample in a study of blood T cell repertoires in COVID-19. Sequencing used immunoSEQ multiplex PCR; TCRdb keeps in-frame clones, though not all of them. The repertoire holds about 360,000 clones, roughly 86% seen once, with 1.5% to 2.5% in the top ten. The sequencing input was PBMCs or T cells enriched from blood (not recorded which). Every receptor here comes from a man aged 35-49 years in a cohort exposed to, infected with or recovered from COVID-19 (not recorded which).

This clone was recorded only once. The chain uses TRBV3-1 (or the pseudogene TRBV3-2) and TRBJ2-1; D call uncertain. Germline CDR1 reads LGHDT; CDR2 reads YNNKEL (reference sequence). V was shortened by 4 bases and J by 0 bases, with 10 bases between the two germline ends. The CDR3 consists of 15 residues. The CDR3 sequence is CASSPTPGSYNEQFF. Here the CDR3 DNA reads TGTGCCAGCAGCCCAACTCCGGGCTCCTACAATGAGCAGTTCTTC.

The V and J genes are TRBV18 and TRBJ2-1, with D perhaps matching TRBD1 (6 bases). Germline CDR1 is KGHSH and CDR2 is LQKENI. The CDR3 length is 13 residues. With 3 bases removed from V and 10 bases from J, the gap between germline ends came to 13 bases. CDR3 DNA sequence: TGTGCCAGCTCACCTGCTCAGGGGCTGGAGCAGTTCTTC. Protein: CASSPAQGLEQFF.

The chain couples TRBV30 to TRBJ2-1; D ambiguous. The V end was cut by 2 bases, the J end by 4 bases, with 15 bases between. The CDR3 extends over 15 amino acids. Germline loops: CDR1 GTSNPN, CDR2 SVGIG (reference sequence). The CDR3 DNA reads as TGTGCCTGGAGTTCTTTAGAGTACCGTTACAATGAGCAGTTCTTC. Protein product: CAWSSLEYRYNEQFF.

The chain carries TRBV6-5 and TRBJ1-1, with TRBD1 matching over 7 bases. J gave up 6 bases and V 8 bases, and 15 bases lay outside the gene matches. Germline V CDR1 and CDR2: MNHEY, SVGAGI. The length of the CDR3 is 15 residues. DNA for the CDR3: TGTGCCAGCGCGCTTGGCTGGACAGGTTCCGCTGAAGCTTTCTTT. It encodes CASALGWTGSAEAFF.

The V gene is TRBV5-1, the J gene TRBJ2-1, with D maybe TRBD1 (7 bases). Per the germline V gene, CDR1 is SGHRS and CDR2 is YFSETQ. There are 18 residues in the CDR3. V was cut by 4 bases and J by 2 bases, with 22 bases left in between. CDR3 nucleotides: TGCGCCAGCAGCCGGGGGACAGAACGATTCACTCCCTACAATGAGCAGTTCTTC. This codes for CASSRGTERFTPYNEQFF.

This chain connects TRBV5-1 to TRBJ2-3, with D unclear. The CDR3 runs 16 residues. V lost 0 bases and J lost 2, with 13 bases in between. The germline CDR1 and CDR2 sequences are SGHRS and YFSETQ. CDR3 nucleotides: TGCGCCAGCAGCTTGGCCAAGTCGCGGTTCACAGATACGCAGTATTTT. This codes for CASSLAKSRFTDTQYF.

This chain links TRBV25-1 with TRBJ2-5; 8 nucleotides line up with TRBD1. This CDR3 region has 15 residues. V shed 4 bases and J 4 bases; nucleotides not matched to a gene: 8. Germline CDR1 MGHDK, CDR2 SYGVNS. The DNA for the CDR3 is TGTGCCAGCAGTGTATCCAGGGGGCTAGGAGAGACCCAGTACTTC. Its protein product is CASSVSRGLGETQYF.

This clone was detected a few times. The V and J genes are TRBV10-2 and TRBJ2-2; D remains ambiguous. The length of the CDR3 is 15 residues. Germline assignment: CDR1 WSHSY and CDR2 SAAADI. V lost 3 bases, J lost 8 bases, and 16 bases lay in between. DNA for the CDR3: TGCGCCAGCAGTGAAAAAGCCCCATTCAAGGGGGAGCTGTTTTTT. Its protein product is CASSEKAPFKGELFF.

The chain joins TRBV27 to TRBJ1-3; D is uncertain. This CDR3 spans 10 amino acids. Germline values: CDR1 MNHEY, CDR2 SMNVEV (reference sequence). The V end was cut by 8 bases, the J end by 9 bases, with 8 bases between. The chain's CDR3 is CASPSGTIYF. The DNA for the CDR3 is TGTGCCAGCCCTTCGGGCACCATATATTTT.

The rearrangement uses TRBV2 and TRBJ2-7; possibly TRBD1 for D (5 bases). The germline V gene has CDR1 SNHLY and CDR2 FYNNEI. The V and J ends lost 6 bases and 4 bases respectively, with 7 bases between them. This CDR3 contains 11 residues. Here the CDR3 DNA reads TGTGCCAGCAGCCAGGGTTACGAGCAGTACTTC. Protein sequence: CASSQGYEQYF.

V is TRBV28 and J is TRBJ1-5; D is unresolved. The ends were cut back, 6 bases at V and 3 bases at J, with 15 bases in the middle. Germline V gene data show CDR1 as MDHEN and CDR2 as SYDVKM. There are 15 residues in the CDR3. CDR3 sequence: CASRGSALNNQPQHF. CDR3 DNA sequence: TGTGCCAGCAGGGGGAGCGCCTTAAACAATCAGCCCCAGCATTTT.

The chain links TRBV18 to TRBJ2-2; D perhaps matches TRBD1 (6 bases). The CDR3 has 16 residues. The germline CDR1 and CDR2 sequences are KGHSH and LQKENI. V was pared by 6 bases and J by 5 bases, with 19 bases between. CDR3 protein: CASSPARQGLTGELFF. CDR3 coding DNA: TGTGCCAGCTCGCCGGCCCGGCAGGGGCTAACCGGGGAGCTGTTTTTT.

This sequence joins TRBV28 and TRBJ1-3, with D maybe TRBD1 (5 bases). Germline CDR1 and CDR2: MDHEN and SYDVKM. CDR3 length equals 16 residues. With 3 bases removed from V and 2 bases from J, the gap between germline ends came to 14 bases. The CDR3 region has the DNA TGTGCCAGCAGTTTCCCCCCGGACATCCCTGGAAACACCATATATTTT. Protein product: CASSFPPDIPGNTIYF.

The J gene is TRBJ2-2, the V gene TRBV7-9; 8 bases map to TRBD1. The CDR3 spans 15 residues. After removal of 11 bases from V and 1 base from J, the junction contained 9 bases not matched to a gene. Germline V gene lookup returns CDR1 SEHNR and CDR2 FQNEAQ (reference sequence). CDR3 amino acids: CALPPDRGNTGELFF. The CDR3 DNA reads TGTGCCTTACCCCCCGACAGGGGGAACACCGGGGAGCTGTTTTTT.

J is TRBJ1-3 and V is TRBV30; D not resolved. This CDR3 contains 17 residues. Germline V gives CDR1 GTSNPN, CDR2 SVGIG (reference sequence). Trimming removed 2 bases at V and 4 bases at J, with 21 bases between. CDR3 nucleotides: TGTGCCTGGAGTATAAACTATGGACTGAGCTGGGGAAACACCATATATTTT. Its translation is CAWSINYGLSWGNTIYF.

The chain recombines TRBV12-5 with TRBJ1-5; maybe TRBD1 (5 bases). Germline V lookup: CDR1 LGHNT, CDR2 FRNRAP. The CDR3 length is 13 residues. Trimming took 5 bases from V and 5 from J, leaving 10 bases between them. CDR3 loop: CASGLGLDQPQHF. DNA for the CDR3: TGTGCTAGTGGTCTGGGGCTGGATCAGCCCCAGCATTTT.

CDR3 residues: CASGPPRALSSYNEQFF. Written as DNA, the CDR3 is TGTGCTAGTGGTCCACCGAGGGCTTTGAGCTCCTACAATGAGCAGTTCTTC. The gene calls are TRBV12-5 and TRBJ2-1; D is perhaps TRBD2 (5 bases). The germline CDR1 and CDR2 sequences are LGHNT and FRNRAP. V was pared by 5 bases and J by 0 bases, with 17 bases between. This CDR3 region has 17 residues.

The V and J genes are TRBV7-9 and TRBJ1-2; D may be TRBD1 (6 bases). Deletions cut 1 base from V and 8 bases from J, with 8 bases between. The CDR3 extends over 12 amino acids. Germline V gives CDR1 SEHNR, CDR2 FQNEAQ (reference sequence). The CDR3 DNA is TGTGCCAGCAGCTTAGATCAGGGGGGCTACACCTTC. Translated: CASSLDQGGYTF.

V is TRBV9 and J is TRBJ1-2; D gene uncertain. The CDR3 contains 14 residues. Germline lookup yields CDR1 SGDLS and CDR2 YYNGEE. Trimming took 0 bases from V and 7 from J, leaving 13 bases between them. CDR3 sequence: CASSVERTAFGYTF. The CDR3 coding sequence is TGTGCCAGCAGCGTAGAGAGGACTGCGTTTGGCTACACCTTC. The whole variable domain, remainder taken from reference TRBV9 and TRBJ1-2, is DSGVTQTPKHLITATGQRVTLRCSPRSGDLSVYWYQQSLDQGLQFLIQYYNGEERAKGNILERFSAQQFPDLHSELNLSSLELGDSALYFCASSVERTAFGYTFGSGTRLTVV.

This clone was detected only a few times. The chain recombines TRBV28 with TRBJ2-7, with 8 bases lining up with TRBD1. Trimming cost V 5 bases and J 0 bases; bases outside gene matches: 9. CDR3 length equals 16 residues. Germline V gene sequence: CDR1 MDHEN, CDR2 SYDVKM. CDR3 sequence reads: CASSGPGQGSSYEQYF. The CDR3 coding sequence is TGTGCCAGCAGTGGACCCGGACAGGGAAGCTCCTACGAGCAGTACTTC.

V is TRBV7-3 and J is TRBJ2-3; 9 nucleotides line up with TRBD2. The V gene's germline CDR1 is SGHTA and CDR2 FQGTGA. V shed 5 bases and J 0 bases; nucleotides not matched to a gene: 6. The CDR3 runs 16 residues. The CDR3 loop reads CASSKGLAKSTDTQYF. The CDR3 coding sequence is TGTGCCAGCAGCAAGGGACTAGCTAAGAGCACAGATACGCAGTATTTT.

The chain recombines TRBV30 with TRBJ2-7; 11 bases match TRBD1. CDR3 length: 17 amino acids. Trimming cost V 0 bases and J 5 bases; bases outside gene matches: 12. CDR1 and CDR2 from the germline V gene are GTSNPN and SVGIG (reference sequence). The DNA of the CDR3 is TGTGCCTGGAGTGTACTGGGGACAGGGGGTGGATGGAACGAGCAGTACTTC. Protein product: CAWSVLGTGGGWNEQYF.

The chain is built from TRBV11-2 and TRBJ2-7, with TRBD1 identical over 7 bases. This CDR3 has 14 amino acids. Trimming removed 8 bases from V and 4 bases from J; junction bases left unmatched: 11. Germline V gives CDR1 SGHAT, CDR2 FQNNGV. The CDR3 DNA sequence: TGTGCCAGCGAAACTGACAGGGTTGTGTACGAGCAGTACTTC. Its protein product is CASETDRVVYEQYF.

The chain couples TRBV5-6 to TRBJ1-2; TRBD1 agrees at 7 bases. The ends lost 1 base at V and 4 bases at J; junction bases unmatched: 7. The CDR3 is 15 amino acids. In germline, CDR1 is SGHDT, CDR2 YYEEEE. The CDR3 nucleotides read TGTGCCAGCAGCTTGCCGGGACAGAGTACCTATGGCTACACCTTC. Translated: CASSLPGQSTYGYTF.

The chain carries TRBV5-5 and TRBJ2-3; 7 nucleotides agree with TRBD2. Germline lookup yields CDR1 SGHKS and CDR2 YYEKEE (reference sequence). J was trimmed by 2 bases and V by 3 bases; bases with no gene match: 6. The CDR3 totals 15 residues. The CDR3 DNA reads as TGTGCCAGCAGCTGGGGGGGACTTATCACAGATACGCAGTATTTT. Protein product: CASSWGGLITDTQYF. Full variable domain (remainder filled in from reference TRBV5-5 and TRBJ2-3): DAGVTQSPTHLIKTRGQQVTLRCSPISGHKSVSWYQQVLGQGPQFIFQYYEKEERGRGNFPDRFSARQFPNYSSELNVNALLLGDSALYLCASSWGGLITDTQYFGPGTRLTVL.